The 11 T cell receptor beta chains listed next were all sequenced from one sample in a study of Ad26.COV2.S vaccination and SARS-CoV-2 variants (dated by TCRdb to the early 2020s). Interpreted using the paper, the treatment or condition label stands for: 19 received Ad26.COV2.S at low or high dose, single or two shots; about 5 received placebo; per-sample allocation not given. Repertoires of vaccine and placebo recipients were sequenced from samples taken on day 63 after the first injection. Library construction relied on the immunoSEQ multiplex PCR assay. TCRdb holds this immuneACCESS table with in-frame rearrangements only. Some clones are missing; in checked studies, unresolved V genes explain under half, and the rest has no known cause. This sample gives about 400,000 clones in total; 83% of them show up just once. Around 7.3% of the sample is held by the ten biggest clonotypes. The source was peripheral blood, collected in a trial of Ad26.COV2.S vaccine versus placebo. All receptors derive from a person aged 18-60 years who received the Ad26.COV2.S COVID-19 vaccine or a placebo.

This clone appeared a single time. The rearrangement links TRBV4-2 to TRBJ2-7; D possibly matches TRBD1 or TRBD2 (7 bases each). The germline V gene has CDR1 LGHNA and CDR2 YNFKEQ. Trimming took off 0 bases at V and 3 bases at J, with 15 bases between the two ends. The CDR3 covers 16 residues. The CDR3 nucleotides read TGTGCCAGCAGCCAAGAACCAGGGGGGGCTCTCTACGAGCAGTACTTC. Protein product: CASSQEPGGALYEQYF.

CDR3 region: CASQDNHYGYTF. DNA for the CDR3: TGTGCCAGCCAGGACAACCACTATGGCTACACCTTC. The genes are TRBV11-3 and TRBJ1-2; D might be TRBD1 (5 bases). Trimming took off 8 bases at V and 3 bases at J, with 10 bases between the two ends. The CDR3 consists of 12 residues. Germline lookup yields CDR1 SGHNT and CDR2 YENEEA.

This chain connects TRBV4-2 to TRBJ1-1, with 8 bases matching TRBD1. The germline V gene encodes CDR1 LGHNA and CDR2 YNFKEQ. Germline trimming cut 0 bases from V and 11 bases from J; bases unmatched to any gene: 5. The CDR3 consists of 13 residues. The DNA of the CDR3 is TGTGCCAGCAGCCAAGAGACAGGGGTTAGGGCTTTCTTT. Its protein product is CASSQETGVRAFF.

The table lists this clone with a count of one. The CDR3, as DNA: TGTGCCAGCAGCTTGGTTGGGATGAGGACTATGAACACTGAAGCTTTCTTT. Translation: CASSLVGMRTMNTEAFF. The chain has TRBV5-6 and TRBJ1-1; no definite D call. The CDR3 sequence is 17 residues long. Trimming cost V 0 bases and J 0 bases, with 15 bases left between them. The germline V gene has CDR1 SGHDT and CDR2 YYEEEE.

This sequence joins TRBV5-4 and TRBJ2-7; 7 nucleotides line up with TRBD1. Germline V gene lookup returns CDR1 SGHNT and CDR2 YYREEE (reference sequence). The CDR3 has 15 residues. V was pared by 4 bases and J by 1 base, with 8 bases of the junction left unmatched. The CDR3 sequence: CASSLGGGQSYEQYF. The CDR3 DNA reads TGTGCCAGCAGCCTAGGGGGCGGACAATCCTACGAGCAGTACTTC.

As to this clone: Other DNA sequences in the same sample also yield this CDR3. The chain joins TRBV9 to TRBJ1-6; the D gene is possibly TRBD1 (5 bases). The germline gives CDR1 SGDLS, CDR2 YYNGEE. V lost 0 bases and J 0 bases, leaving 7 bases between the germline ends. The CDR3 spans 16 residues. The CDR3 is CASSVGGSSYNSPLHF. The CDR3 bases are TGTGCCAGCAGCGTAGGGGGGAGCTCCTATAATTCACCCCTCCACTTT.

The chain combines TRBV19 with TRBJ2-7; 9 bases map to TRBD1. Looked up from germline, CDR1 is LNHDA and CDR2 is SQIVND (reference sequence). This CDR3 region has 14 residues. The junction had 8 bases not matched to a gene; V was cut back by 7 bases and J by 4 bases. CDR3 DNA sequence: TGTGCCAGTACCCCGACAGGGGGTTTGTACGAGCAGTACTTC. This codes for CASTPTGGLYEQYF.

In this sample, this clone turned up a few times. This sequence joins TRBV9 and TRBJ1-3, with D perhaps matching TRBD1 (6 bases). Germline V gene lookup returns CDR1 SGDLS and CDR2 YYNGEE. The germline V and J ends were trimmed by 0 bases and 7 bases, with 11 bases remaining between them. The CDR3 extends over 14 amino acids. CDR3 loop: CASSVGRGSNTIYF. CDR3 bases: TGTGCCAGCAGCGTAGGGAGGGGGAGCAACACCATATATTTT.

The chain is built from TRBV7-3 and TRBJ2-3; TRBD2 matches 7 bases. The length of the CDR3 is 15 residues. V lost 4 bases and J lost 3; bases outside the gene matches: 7. Germline lookup yields CDR1 SGHTA and CDR2 FQGTGA. The CDR3: CASSSGLAETDTQYF. In DNA form, the CDR3 reads TGTGCCAGCAGCTCTGGTCTAGCGGAAACAGATACGCAGTATTTT.

This clone was recorded a few times. The chain employs TRBV29-1 and TRBJ2-1; TRBD1 aligns across 12 bases. CDR1 is SQVTM, CDR2 ANQGSEA, per germline. V gave up 7 bases and J gave up 6 bases; unmatched junction bases: 4. The CDR3 is made up of 13 amino acids. The CDR3: CSAGDRGLNEQFF. The CDR3 region has the DNA TGCAGCGCTGGGGACAGGGGGCTCAATGAGCAGTTCTTC.

The chain employs TRBV9 and TRBJ2-7; maybe TRBD1 (5 bases). The length of the CDR3 is 14 residues. V gave up 0 bases and J gave up 6 bases, with 13 bases separating them. The germline gives CDR1 SGDLS, CDR2 YYNGEE. For the CDR3, the DNA is TGTGCCAGCAGCGTAGGACTCAGGGTCGGCGAGCAGTACTTC. Translation: CASSVGLRVGEQYF.